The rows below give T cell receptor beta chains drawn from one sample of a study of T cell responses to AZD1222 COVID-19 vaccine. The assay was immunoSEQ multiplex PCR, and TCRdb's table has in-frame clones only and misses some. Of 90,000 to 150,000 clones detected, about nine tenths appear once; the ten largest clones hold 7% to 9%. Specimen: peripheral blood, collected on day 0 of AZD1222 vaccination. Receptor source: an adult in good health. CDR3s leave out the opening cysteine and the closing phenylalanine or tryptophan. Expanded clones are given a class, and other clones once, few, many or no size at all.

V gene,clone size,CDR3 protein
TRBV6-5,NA,ASKPSASTDTQY
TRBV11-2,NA,ASSLPAGGHEQY
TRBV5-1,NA,ASSLVAADIPVLPLH
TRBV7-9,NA,ASSLGEASYEQY
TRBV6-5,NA,ASSSTVDSGQPQH
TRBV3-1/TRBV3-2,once,ASSQVSRTSYNEQF
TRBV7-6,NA,ASSLGGVAYNEQF
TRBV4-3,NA,ASSQDWDSGSYNEQF
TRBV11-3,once,ASSAGSGGTYNEQF
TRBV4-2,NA,ASSHSENQNEKLF
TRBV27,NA,ASSWRGNTEAF
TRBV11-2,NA,ASSLRGSSPLH
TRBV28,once,ASSLRGGVSGNTIY
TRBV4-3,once,ASSQSQTRWGYT
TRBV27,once,ASRSSTGALDEQY
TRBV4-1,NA,ASSQEGRSSYNSPLH
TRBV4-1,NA,ASTRSDRDNSPLH
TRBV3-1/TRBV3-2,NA,ASSPWGNNEQF
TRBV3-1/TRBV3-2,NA,ASSAGGSYEQY
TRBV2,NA,ASSVVLGGYT
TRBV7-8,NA,ASRDRGDTQY
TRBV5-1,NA,ASSLVGAGDEKLF
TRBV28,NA,ASSSSWTDEQY
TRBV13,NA,ASSQWRGNNQPQH
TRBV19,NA,ASKLGQGPYEQY
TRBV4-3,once,ASSQGPGHYTGELF
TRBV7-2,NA,ASSFVAGPTYNEQF